The rows below give T cell receptor beta chains drawn from one sample of a study of response to subunit inactivated influenza vaccine. In TCRdb, the RT-PCR reads were re-called with MiXCR into one record per CDR3 protein. The data show 400,000 to 550,000 distinct CDR3 sequences, roughly 23% seen once. The sample consisted of CD4+ T cells sorted from PBMCs, taken roughly 5 days after vaccination. These receptors were obtained from a man aged 50 or older who received an inactivated influenza vaccine. The CDR3 runs from the conserved cysteine through the conserved F or W. Each record gives: D gene, V gene, J gene, clone size, CDR3 protein, CDR3 DNA. D genes are given only for firm matches. A clone size is listed for some rows: how often the clone was seen (once, few, many), or a class if it is expanded.

NA	TRBV28	TRBJ2-7	few	CASQGNAYEQYF	TGTGCCAGCCAGGGGAATGCCTACGAGCAGTACTTC
NA	TRBV5-1	TRBJ1-1	NA	CASSLDPGGTEAFF	TGCGCCAGCAGCTTGGATCCGGGTGGAACTGAAGCTTTCTTT
NA	TRBV6-1	TRBJ1-1	NA	CASSDQSGVWTEAFF	TGTGCCAGCAGTGACCAGTCGGGGGTCTGGACTGAAGCTTTCTTT
NA	TRBV29-1	TRBJ1-1	NA	CSVGRTPNTEAFF	TGCAGCGTTGGCCGGACCCCGAACACTGAAGCTTTCTTT
NA	TRBV9	TRBJ2-1	NA	CASSAPSGSRFGNEQFF	TGTGCCAGCAGCGCGCCTTCGGGCTCGCGGTTCGGCAATGAGCAGTTCTTC
NA	TRBV18	TRBJ2-7	NA	CASSAQGNEAYEQYF	TGTGCCAGCTCGGCACAGGGAAACGAGGCTTACGAGCAGTACTTC
NA	TRBV10-2	TRBJ2-5	few	CASRVDSRLETQYF	TGCGCCAGCAGGGTGGACAGCCGCCTCGAGACCCAGTACTTC
TRBD1	TRBV7-2	TRBJ2-5	NA	CASSFGGTGGRKTQYF	TGTGCCAGCAGCTTCGGAGGGACAGGGGGACGGAAGACCCAGTACTTC
NA	TRBV20-1	TRBJ2-7	NA	CSARGALLLEQYF	TGCAGTGCTAGAGGGGCCCTCCTGCTCGAGCAGTACTTC
NA	TRBV25-1	TRBJ2-3	NA	CASSESLTTETQYF	TGTGCCAGCAGTGAAAGTCTCACGACCGAGACGCAGTATTTT
NA	TRBV6-5	TRBJ1-1	few	CASSYSGTYAEAFF	TGTGCCAGCAGTTACTCGGGGACGTACGCCGAAGCTTTCTTT
NA	TRBV5-1	TRBJ2-2	few	CASSLEARTNTGELFF	TGCGCCAGCAGCTTGGAAGCGCGGACGAACACCGGGGAGCTGTTTTTT
TRBD1	TRBV5-1	TRBJ2-5	few	CASGLVGQGLETQYF	TGCGCCAGCGGACTCGTGGGACAGGGGTTAGAGACCCAGTACTTC
TRBD1	TRBV10-3	TRBJ2-5	NA	CAISVGTGQETQYF	TGTGCCATCAGTGTGGGGACAGGCCAAGAGACCCAGTACTTC
NA	TRBV3-1	TRBJ2-5	few	CASSQGGRGGQQTQYF	TGTGCCAGCAGCCAAGGCGGCAGGGGGGGTCAACAGACCCAGTACTTC
TRBD2	TRBV7-3	TRBJ2-1	NA	CASSLDGRFNEQFF	TGTGCCAGCAGCTTAGACGGGAGGTTCAATGAGCAGTTCTTC
NA	TRBV12-3/TRBV12-4	TRBJ2-7	NA	CASSLEVQVGYEQYF	TGTGCCAGCAGTTTAGAAGTCCAGGTGGGCTACGAGCAGTACTTC
NA	TRBV2	TRBJ2-3	few	CASSGAPSSTDTQYF	TGTGCCAGCAGTGGGGCGCCATCTAGCACAGATACGCAGTATTTT
NA	TRBV24-1	TRBJ2-1	few	CATRGRSGQYNEQFF	TGTGCCACCCGAGGCCGGTCGGGACAATACAATGAGCAGTTCTTC
NA	TRBV7-8	TRBJ2-7	few	CASSSTGTYDEQYF	TGTGCCAGCAGCTCCACAGGAACTTACGACGAGCAGTACTTC
TRBD1	TRBV7-2	TRBJ1-5	NA	CASSNGQGDQPQHF	TGTGCCAGCAGCAACGGACAGGGAGATCAGCCCCAGCATTTT
NA	TRBV12-3/TRBV12-4	TRBJ1-4	few	CASSFTGYRAGEKLFF	TGTGCCAGCAGTTTCACCGGATACAGGGCGGGGGAAAAACTGTTTTTT
NA	TRBV11-2	TRBJ2-1	NA	CASSKGAPGTIYNEQFF	TGTGCCAGCAGCAAAGGGGCTCCCGGGACCATCTACAATGAGCAGTTCTTC
TRBD2	TRBV7-9	TRBJ2-1	NA	CASSLVAGKIEQFF	TGTGCCAGCAGCTTAGTAGCGGGGAAGATTGAGCAGTTCTTC
NA	TRBV5-1	TRBJ2-1	NA	CASSLQDPLYNEQFF	TGCGCCAGCAGCTTACAGGACCCATTATACAATGAGCAGTTCTTC
NA	TRBV14	TRBJ2-6	NA	CASSQAGNGANVLTF	TGTGCCAGCAGCCAAGCGGGTAACGGGGCCAACGTCCTGACTTTC
NA	TRBV5-1	TRBJ2-3	few	CASSLTGDADTQYF	TGCGCCAGCAGCTTAACGGGAGACGCAGATACGCAGTATTTT
TRBD2	TRBV7-8	TRBJ2-2	NA	CATRASGALGELFF	TGTGCCACCCGGGCTAGCGGGGCCCTCGGGGAGCTGTTTTTT
TRBD2	TRBV6-5	TRBJ2-1	NA	CASSWLAVPLPYNEQFF	TGTGCCAGCAGTTGGCTAGCGGTACCGTTGCCCTACAATGAGCAGTTCTTC
TRBD2	TRBV25-1	TRBJ2-2	NA	CASRGLAPTGELFF	TGTGCCAGCAGGGGACTAGCGCCCACCGGGGAGCTGTTTTTT
TRBD1	TRBV28	TRBJ2-2	few	CASKRQGADTGELFF	TGTGCCAGCAAGAGACAGGGAGCGGACACCGGGGAGCTGTTTTTT
NA	TRBV7-2	TRBJ2-3	NA	CASSEGWGDTQYF	TGTGCCAGCAGCGAAGGATGGGGAGATACGCAGTATTTT
NA	TRBV20-1	TRBJ2-1	NA	CSAAGPPTYNEQFF	TGCAGTGCCGCAGGTCCCCCTACCTACAATGAGCAGTTCTTC
TRBD2	TRBV20-1	TRBJ2-2	few	CSASWLAGTNTGELFF	TGCAGTGCTAGCTGGCTAGCGGGCACGAACACCGGGGAGCTGTTTTTT
TRBD1	TRBV5-1	TRBJ1-6	NA	CASSLVEGAGNSPLHF	TGCGCCAGCAGCTTGGTGGAGGGGGCCGGTAATTCACCCCTCCACTTT
TRBD1	TRBV5-5	TRBJ2-1	NA	CASRTGTGLYNEQFF	TGTGCCAGCAGAACCGGGACAGGCCTCTACAATGAGCAGTTCTTC
NA	TRBV18	TRBJ1-1	NA	CASSPVNSGRTEAFF	TGTGCCAGCTCACCAGTCAATTCCGGAAGGACTGAAGCTTTCTTT
NA	TRBV10-3	TRBJ2-1	NA	CAISDPEGNDEQFF	TGTGCCATCAGTGACCCCGAGGGGAACGATGAGCAGTTCTTC
TRBD1	TRBV12-3/TRBV12-4	TRBJ2-2	NA	CASRLTGGLGELFF	TGTGCCAGCAGGCTTACAGGGGGCTTAGGGGAGCTGTTTTTT
NA	TRBV29-1	TRBJ2-1	many	CSVGLNEQFF	TGCAGCGTTGGCCTAAATGAGCAGTTCTTC
TRBD1	TRBV28	TRBJ1-6	NA	CASSPGQSYSPLHF	TGTGCCAGCAGTCCGGGACAGTCCTATTCACCCCTCCACTTT
NA	TRBV27	TRBJ2-3	few	CASRLRSDTQYF	TGTGCCAGCAGATTAAGGTCAGATACGCAGTATTTT
TRBD1	TRBV10-3	TRBJ2-5	few	CAISRTGGKETQYF	TGTGCCATCAGTCGGACAGGGGGGAAAGAGACCCAGTACTTC
NA	TRBV24-1	TRBJ2-3	many	CATSLRVGAEDTQYF	TGTGCCACCAGTTTACGGGTTGGTGCCGAAGATACGCAGTATTTT
TRBD2	TRBV27	TRBJ2-7	few	CASGPSGGAYEQYF	TGTGCCAGCGGTCCTAGCGGGGGGGCGTACGAGCAGTACTTC
NA	TRBV6-4	TRBJ1-2	NA	CASSDRYGYTF	TGTGCCAGCAGTGACCGCTATGGCTACACCTTC
NA	TRBV24-1	TRBJ2-1	NA	CATSDPRGGSYNEQFF	TGTGCCACCAGTGATCCCAGGGGCGGTTCCTACAATGAGCAGTTCTTC
TRBD1	TRBV5-1	TRBJ2-1	few	CASSLQGASNEQFF	TGCGCCAGCAGCTTACAGGGGGCAAGCAATGAGCAGTTCTTC
TRBD1	TRBV10-3	TRBJ1-2	NA	CAISGDRGPSRVGGYTF	TGTGCCATCAGTGGTGACAGGGGGCCGAGTCGCGTGGGAGGCTACACCTTC
NA	TRBV27	TRBJ2-7	NA	CASSLYPGGEQYF	TGTGCCAGCAGTTTGTACCCGGGCGGCGAGCAGTACTTC
NA	TRBV5-1	TRBJ1-1	NA	CASSVDGVDTEAFF	TGCGCCAGCAGCGTGGACGGGGTTGACACTGAAGCTTTCTTT
NA	TRBV18	TRBJ2-7	NA	CASSPITVAYEQYF	TGTGCCAGCTCACCGATCACGGTTGCCTACGAGCAGTACTTC
NA	TRBV20-1	TRBJ2-5	many	CSAGRGQETQYF	TGCAGTGCTGGGCGAGGGCAAGAGACCCAGTACTTC